This TCR beta chain was recorded in a study of cytomegalovirus exposure and HLA in healthy donors. Vbeta (60) and Jbeta (13) primers were used in the PCR. TCRdb's table, derived via immunoSEQ multiplex PCR, lists solely in-frame clones and lacks some. The data show over 250,000 clones, just over 85% seen once. Points from the study as a whole: Previous analysis showed most TCR beta V segments were productive about 87% or about 30% of the time. Researchers counted around 150 TCR beta chains as cytomegalovirus-associated. One variant, a missense change in DCLRE1C, was linked in a later analysis to TCR beta V- and J-gene trimming.

Regarding this clone: Its specificity is unknown.

The sequence was obtained from a middle-aged man in good health and CMV-seropositive. The specimen was PBMCs.

The DNA of the CDR3 is TGCGCCAGCAGCTTTGGGCAGGGGGATCAGCCCCAGCATTTT. Residues: CASSFGQGDQPQHF. The chain couples TRBV5-1 to TRBJ1-5; 7 nucleotides align to TRBD1. The CDR3 spans 14 residues. V shed 2 bases, J shed 5 bases, and the junction held 4 bases outside the gene matches. Germline V lookup: CDR1 SGHRS, CDR2 YFSETQ.